This T cell receptor (beta chain) was found in a study of a mutant IDH1 vaccine in newly diagnosed glioma. For the study at large: Previous treatment comprised radiotherapy, temozolomide, or both, mostly both.

Only in-frame clones appear in the TCRdb table, and some are missing; sequencing was by immunoSEQ multiplex PCR. The sample contains around 56,000 clones, roughly 77% of which appear only once. Time point meaning: week 23, last vaccination. A 20-mer mutant IDH1 peptide at 300 ug was injected subcutaneously with topical imiquimod. This clone was found a few times. The antigen remains unidentified. The input for sequencing was PBMCs, taken from a glioma patient whose treatment included an IDH1 peptide vaccine. This TCR derives from a woman aged 40 to 49 with glioma. Some clones in this sample may be carry-over from other donors' samples.

The CDR3 region has the DNA TGTGCCAGCAGCTCCTTCGGGACAGATACGCAGTATTTT. This encodes CASSSFGTDTQYF. This chain connects TRBV5-4 to TRBJ2-3; D is uncertain. The length of the CDR3 is 13 residues. The V end was cut by 3 bases, the J end by 3 bases, with 8 bases between. Germline V gene lookup returns CDR1 SGHNT and CDR2 YYREEE (reference sequence).